In its sample, the clone carrying this T cell receptor (beta chain) was seen once. The data belong to a study of blood T cell repertoires in COVID-19. At the level of the study: Sites across the United States, Italy and Spain contributed samples from acute and convalescent COVID-19. PBMCs, B-cell-depleted T cells, or T cells were the source of the cDNA or gDNA that made up the material.

The authors' processing: Amplification of reference gene primers provided the estimated nucleated cell counts. The method was immunoSEQ multiplex PCR; TCRdb's version includes in-frame clones alone and lacks a portion of them. V and J calls and clone size are those listed in that table; D and trimming were worked out from the DNA. The sample records approximately 75,000 clones, roughly 80% being singletons. Germline V gene lookup returns CDR1 SGHNT and CDR2 YYREEE (reference sequence). The CDR3 has 20 amino acids. The V and J ends lost 0 bases and 0 bases, in that order; junction bases with no gene match: 11.

Sequences were obtained from peripheral blood. The sequence was obtained from a woman older than 75 with acute or convalescent COVID-19. The chain combines TRBV5-4 with TRBJ2-6; 8 nucleotides line up with TRBD1. The CDR3 loop reads CASSLEAGDRKYSGANVLTF. CDR3 sequence (DNA): TGTGCCAGCAGCTTGGAGGCCGGGGACAGGAAATACTCTGGGGCCAACGTCCTGACTTTC.